These 5 T cell receptor beta chains share one sample of origin, sequenced in a study of CD8+ T cells in alopecia areata. Investigators isolated RNA and reverse transcribed it into cDNA to act as the sequencing template. Produced via immunoSEQ multiplex PCR; TCRdb's table is partial and in-frame only. The profile covers roughly 220,000 clones, with about two fifths appearing a single time and 0.4% to 0.55% taken by the ten largest. Noted treatment: oral pan-JAK inhibitor, 5-10 mg twice daily. This specimen was CD4+ T cells sorted from blood, taken at approximately week 31, from a patient treated with tofacitinib. The source is a human donor with alopecia areata.

The rearrangement links TRBV30 to TRBJ1-2, with D unclear. This CDR3 is 12 amino acids long. Germline V lookup: CDR1 GTSNPN, CDR2 SVGIG (reference sequence). The ends were cut back, 2 bases at V and 2 bases at J, with 6 bases in the middle. The CDR3 region has the DNA TGTGCCTGGAGTCCCCAGAACTATGGCTACACCTTC. Encoded protein: CAWSPQNYGYTF.

This clone appeared a few times. The V and J genes are TRBV6-5 and TRBJ1-4; the D gene is possibly TRBD1 (5 bases). Looked up from germline, CDR1 is MNHEY and CDR2 is SVGAGI. With 7 bases removed from V and 7 bases from J, the gap between germline ends came to 16 bases. The CDR3 runs to 14 residues. Written as DNA, the CDR3 is TGTGCCAGCACCCACCAGGGTAGCGGTGAAAAACTGTTTTTT. Its translation is CASTHQGSGEKLFF.

The chain combines TRBV9 with TRBJ2-5, with D perhaps TRBD1 (6 bases). The J call is in doubt because the DNA end fits TRBJ2-7 better. This CDR3 has 15 amino acids. CDR1 is SGDLS, CDR2 YYNGEE, per germline. The CDR3 DNA sequence: TGTGCCAGCAGCGTAGACCCACAGGGTTCTTACGAGCAGTACTTC. It translates to CASSVDPQGSYEQYF.

This clone occurred a few times. This chain links TRBV6-5 with TRBJ1-1; TRBD1 might be the D (6 bases). The V end was cut by 6 bases, the J end by 1 base, with 15 bases between. The CDR3 is 15 residues long. Germline V gives CDR1 MNHEY, CDR2 SVGAGI. In nucleotides, the CDR3 is TGTGCCAGCAGGCTTAAAAGGACAGAGAACACTGAAGCTTTCTTT. Its protein is CASRLKRTENTEAFF.

The gene calls are TRBV9 and TRBJ1-1; weak D call: TRBD1 (6 bases). This CDR3 region has 14 residues. CDR1 and CDR2 (germline): SGDLS, YYNGEE. Trimming stripped 0 bases from V and 4 bases from J, with 10 bases between. In DNA, the CDR3 is TGTGCCAGCAGCGTAGGCGGGGGCTCCACTGAAGCTTTCTTT. As protein: CASSVGGGSTEAFF.